A single sample gave rise to the 32 T cell receptor beta chains below, sequenced in a study of Graves' ophthalmopathy and Graves' hyperthyroidism. RNA transcripts provided the template for amplifying TCR beta CDR3 regions. Scientists carried out first-round RT-PCR using HTBI primers and then a second-round multiplex PCR. TCRdb passed the multiplex PCR reads through MiXCR, listing each CDR3 protein once. In the table there are 300,000 to 350,000 distinct CDR3 sequences, about a sixth of which are singletons. Sequencing input: peripheral blood. These receptor sequences come from an adult man with Graves' ophthalmopathy.

This clonotype was counted at least ten times. V and J are TRBV6-5 and TRBJ1-3, with 7 positions matching TRBD1. CDR1 is MNHEY, CDR2 SVGAGI, per germline. The CDR3 totals 15 residues. V dropped 6 bases and J dropped 0; count of bases not matched to a gene: 5. Here the CDR3 reads CASRRDRNSGNTIYF. CDR3 nucleotide sequence: TGTGCCAGCAGAAGGGACAGAAACTCTGGAAACACCATATATTTT.

This clonotype came up many times. The chain is built from TRBV27 and TRBJ2-4; 9 bases fit TRBD2. This CDR3 comprises 15 residues. Trimming took 4 bases from V and 7 from J; bases not matched to a gene: 8. The V gene's germline CDR1 is MNHEY and CDR2 SMNVEV (reference sequence). CDR3 sequence: CASSSTSGYRNIQYF. The CDR3 coding sequence is TGTGCCAGCAGTTCGACTAGCGGCTACCGGAACATTCAGTACTTC.

Many counts were recorded for this clonotype. The genes are TRBV5-1 and TRBJ2-7, with 7 bases aligning to TRBD2. The germline gives CDR1 SGHRS, CDR2 YFSETQ. Trimming took 0 bases from V and 2 from J; bases not matched to a gene: 5. This CDR3 has 15 amino acids. The CDR3 DNA reads TGCGCCAGCAGCTTGGAAGAAGGACTAGCCTACGAGCAGTACTTC. Its protein is CASSLEEGLAYEQYF.

In this sample, this clonotype turned up many times. This chain connects TRBV11-2 to TRBJ2-2, with a possible D match to TRBD2 (7 bases). The germline V gene encodes CDR1 SGHAT and CDR2 FQNNGV. V dropped 10 bases and J dropped 6 bases, with 21 bases sitting between them. The CDR3 runs to 15 residues. The CDR3 nucleotides are TGTGCCACCACCCCTCGGGGGGCTATGGCCGGGGAGCTGTTTTTT. Amino acids: CATTPRGAMAGELFF.

In its sample, this clonotype was seen many times. The gene calls are TRBV10-3 and TRBJ1-5, with D unresolved. The CDR3 loop spans 12 amino acids. Trimming pared 3 bases from V and 11 bases from J, leaving 11 bases between. Germline CDR1 and CDR2: ENHRY and SYGVKD. The CDR3 protein is CAISDSLNSQHF. The CDR3 DNA sequence: TGTGCCATCAGTGACAGTTTGAATTCCCAGCATTTT.

This clonotype was observed at least ten times. V usage is TRBV20-1 and J usage is TRBJ2-7; tentative D call: TRBD2 (6 bases). The CDR3 runs to 13 residues. Germline V gives CDR1 DFQATT, CDR2 SNEGSKA (reference sequence). Trimming removed 4 bases at V and 0 bases at J, with 10 bases between. The CDR3, as DNA: TGCAGTGCTAAAACCGGGAGCTCCTACGAGCAGTACTTC. Translation: CSAKTGSSYEQYF.

The chain employs TRBV5-6 and TRBJ2-7, with TRBD1 identical over 9 bases. The CDR3 is made up of 15 amino acids. Per the germline V gene, CDR1 is SGHDT and CDR2 is YYEEEE. V shed 4 bases and J 5 bases; nucleotides not matched to a gene: 10. CDR3 loop: CASSPISGTGNEQYF. The CDR3 DNA sequence: TGTGCCAGCAGCCCAATCTCCGGGACAGGGAACGAGCAGTACTTC.

The table lists this clonotype with many counts. V gene TRBV20-1 combines with J gene TRBJ2-7; D gene uncertain. CDR3 length equals 11 residues. V was pared by 4 bases and J by 2 bases, with 6 bases between. CDR1 and CDR2 from the germline V gene are DFQATT and SNEGSKA (reference sequence). The DNA for the CDR3 is TGCAGTGCTAAGACAACCTACGAGCAGTACTTC. Translating gives CSAKTTYEQYF.

Ten or more counts support this clonotype. V and J are TRBV12-3 or TRBV12-4 and TRBJ2-6; D possibly corresponds to TRBD2 (6 bases). CDR3 size: 15 residues. Trimming removed 3 bases from V and 1 base from J, with 7 bases in between. The CDR3: CASSLEGSGANVLTF. In nucleotides, the CDR3 is TGTGCCAGCAGTTTGGAGGGGTCTGGGGCCAACGTCCTGACTTTC.

CDR3 region: CASSSFRGGYQETQYF. Here the CDR3 DNA reads TGTGCCAGCAGTTCCTTCAGGGGGGGGTACCAAGAGACCCAGTACTTC. This chain joins TRBV28 and TRBJ2-5; tentatively, D is TRBD1 or TRBD2 (7 bases each). The CDR3 has 16 residues. Germline V CDR1 and CDR2: MDHEN, SYDVKM. V was pared by 4 bases and J by 0 bases, with 15 bases between.

Concerning this clonotype itself: A much more abundant neighbour one base away suggests this may be a read error. In this CDR3 the conserved last residue, phenylalanine or tryptophan, is missing, so a read error is likely. This chain joins TRBV6-1 and TRBJ1-1; 7 bases fit TRBD1. In germline, CDR1 is MNHNS, CDR2 SASEGT. After removal of 7 bases from V and 5 bases from J, the junction contained 7 bases not matched to a gene. The CDR3 extends over 13 amino acids. This chain's CDR3 is CASTPGTATEAFL. In nucleotides, the CDR3 is TGTGCCAGCACTCCTGGGACAGCGACTGAAGCTTTCCTT.

This clonotype occurred many times. The CDR3 nucleotides read TGTGCCAGCAGCGTAGGTGACCCCCAGTACGAGCAGTACTTC. Translated, it gives CASSVGDPQYEQYF. The chain combines TRBV9 with TRBJ2-7; D gene ambiguous. Germline CDR1 SGDLS, CDR2 YYNGEE. With 0 bases removed from V and 4 bases from J, the gap between germline ends came to 11 bases. CDR3 length: 14 amino acids.

This clonotype has ten or more counts. This chain joins TRBV5-1 and TRBJ2-7; tentatively, D is TRBD1 (5 bases). This CDR3 has 14 residues. Germline assignment: CDR1 SGHRS and CDR2 YFSETQ. The ends were cut back, 2 bases at V and 4 bases at J, with 13 bases in the middle. The CDR3, as DNA: TGCGCCAGCAGCTTTACTTGGGGCCAATACGAGCAGTACTTC. It encodes CASSFTWGQYEQYF.

This clonotype was counted many times. The chain is built from TRBV28 and TRBJ1-6; 8 bases map to TRBD1. The V gene end was trimmed by 7 bases and the J gene end by 7 bases; junction bases not matched to a gene: 12. CDR1 MDHEN and CDR2 SYDVKM come from the germline V gene. This CDR3 has 16 residues. The CDR3 spells CASTSAGGARNSPLHF. As DNA, the CDR3 is TGTGCCAGCACCTCTGCAGGGGGCGCTAGGAATTCACCCCTCCACTTT.

A few counts support this clonotype. V is TRBV30 and J is TRBJ1-6, with D unresolved. Germline V gives CDR1 GTSNPN, CDR2 SVGIG (reference sequence). Trimming took off 4 bases at V and 1 base at J, with 8 bases between the two ends. The CDR3 totals 14 residues. CDR3 DNA sequence: TGTGCCTGGACCCCGGGGTCCTATAATTCACCCCTCCACTTT. It is translated as CAWTPGSYNSPLHF.

The gene calls are TRBV19 and TRBJ1-6; perhaps TRBD1 as D (6 bases). The germline gives CDR1 LNHDA, CDR2 SQIVND (reference sequence). This CDR3 region has 17 residues. V shed 9 bases and J shed 0 bases, with 18 bases lying between them. CDR3 sequence: CASSSRQESSYNSPLHF. As DNA, the CDR3 is TGTGCCAGCAGTTCAAGACAGGAGAGCTCCTATAATTCACCCCTCCACTTT.

The chain links TRBV6-5 to TRBJ2-7; a possible D gene is TRBD1 (6 bases). CDR1 and CDR2 from the germline V gene are MNHEY and SVGAGI. Trimming removed 4 bases from V and 3 bases from J, with 22 bases in between. This CDR3 contains 17 residues. The CDR3 protein is CASSLSSTQGQRYEQYF. Written as DNA, the CDR3 is TGTGCCAGCAGTTTATCCTCGACCCAAGGACAGCGCTACGAGCAGTACTTC.

The chain carries TRBV28 and TRBJ1-5; 8 bases map to TRBD1. The germline gives CDR1 MDHEN, CDR2 SYDVKM. The CDR3 is made up of 18 amino acids. V shed 5 bases, J shed 0 bases, and the junction held 12 bases outside the gene matches. The CDR3 DNA reads as TGTGCCAGCAGTCCCAGGGGGCTGGGGACCTATAGCAATCAGCCCCAGCATTTT. Translation gives CASSPRGLGTYSNQPQHF.

This clonotype appeared many times. The chain joins TRBV13 to TRBJ2-7; D call uncertain. The CDR3 is 14 amino acids. The germline V gene has CDR1 PRHDT and CDR2 FYEKMQ (reference sequence). Trimming cost V 4 bases and J 4 bases, with 14 bases left between them. CDR3 in DNA: TGTGCCAGCAGCTCCCAACCCCCTTCTTACGAGCAGTACTTC. This sequence encodes CASSSQPPSYEQYF.

This clonotype showed up just once. The CDR3 loop reads CASISGSRTGFTGELFF. The CDR3 nucleotides are TGTGCCAGCATCTCTGGTTCCCGGACAGGGTTTACCGGGGAGCTGTTTTTT. The chain has TRBV11-2 and TRBJ2-2, with 8 bases matching TRBD1. The CDR3 extends over 17 amino acids. The V segment lost 7 bases and the J segment 5 bases; nucleotides outside the gene matches: 15. Germline CDR1 is SGHAT and CDR2 is FQNNGV.

This clonotype showed up many times. This sequence joins TRBV2 and TRBJ2-3, with 8 positions matching TRBD1. The germline V gene has CDR1 SNHLY and CDR2 FYNNEI. The CDR3 sequence is 14 residues long. Trimming cost V 7 bases and J 3 bases; bases outside gene matches: 6. The CDR3 sequence is CASTSDRATDTQYF. The CDR3 DNA sequence: TGTGCCAGCACTTCGGACAGGGCGACAGATACGCAGTATTTT.

This clonotype has ten or more counts. The V and J genes are TRBV29-1 and TRBJ2-5; D call uncertain. Trimming took 3 bases from V and 1 from J, leaving 15 bases between them. Germline V gives CDR1 SQVTM, CDR2 ANQGSEA. The CDR3 length is 15 residues. The CDR3 loop reads CSVEWSAVGQETQYF. The CDR3 DNA reads TGCAGCGTTGAGTGGTCCGCAGTGGGCCAAGAGACCCAGTACTTC.

This clonotype came up many times. V and J are TRBV18 and TRBJ2-7, with D possibly matching TRBD1 (6 bases). CDR3 length: 14 residues. Germline CDR1 reads KGHSH; CDR2 reads LQKENI. Trimming pared 3 bases from V and 2 bases from J, leaving 11 bases between. This CDR3 is CASSPPGTTYEQYF. The CDR3 DNA follows: TGTGCCAGCTCACCTCCCGGGACAACCTACGAGCAGTACTTC.

This clonotype was found many times. This chain joins TRBV20-1 and TRBJ2-5; 7 bases align to TRBD2. The CDR3 is 16 residues long. The V and J ends lost 0 bases and 0 bases, in that order; junction bases with no gene match: 7. Germline CDR1 DFQATT, CDR2 SNEGSKA (reference sequence). DNA for the CDR3: TGCAGTGCTAGAGAGTTTGGGGCGGGAGACCAAGAGACCCAGTACTTC. It translates to CSAREFGAGDQETQYF.

This clonotype was recorded at least ten times. The V gene is TRBV6-2 or TRBV6-3, the J gene TRBJ1-5; possible D gene TRBD1, 5 bases. V lost 7 bases and J 0 bases, leaving 13 bases between the germline ends. The V gene's germline CDR1 is MNHEY and CDR2 SVGEGT. The CDR3 runs 15 residues. The CDR3: CASNGGTYSNQPQHF. The CDR3 DNA sequence: TGTGCCAGCAACGGGGGAACCTATAGCAATCAGCCCCAGCATTTT.

This chain joins TRBV28 and TRBJ2-5; D ambiguous. The V gene lost 1 base and the J gene lost 9 bases, with 12 bases spanning the gap. Germline-derived CDR1 and CDR2 are MDHEN and SYDVKM. This CDR3 comprises 13 residues. CDR3 amino acids: CASSLSRLPPQYF. The CDR3 nucleotides are TGTGCCAGCAGTTTATCTCGGCTACCCCCCCAGTACTTC.

This clonotype was counted once. This chain links TRBV27 with TRBJ2-5, with 9 bases aligning to TRBD1. Germline V CDR1 and CDR2: MNHEY, SMNVEV (reference sequence). CDR3 size: 15 residues. J lost 4 bases, V lost 2 bases, and 5 bases had no gene match. The CDR3 reads CASSLTGQGGETQYF. The CDR3 nucleotides read TGTGCCAGCAGTTTAACGGGACAGGGTGGAGAGACCCAGTACTTC.

Regarding this clonotype: The germline gene is not matched at one end of the junction; a read error may be the cause. This chain connects TRBV29-1 to TRBJ1-2, with a possible D match to TRBD1 (6 bases). The CDR3 loop spans 15 amino acids. CDR1 is SQVTM and CDR2 is ANQGSEA in the germline V gene. This chain's CDR3 is CSAQGGKGDNYGYNF. The CDR3 bases are TGCAGCGCCCAGGGCGGGAAAGGGGACAACTATGGCTACAACTTC.

This clonotype appeared many times. V usage is TRBV12-3 or TRBV12-4 and J usage is TRBJ2-7; 8 bases fit TRBD2. V lost 6 bases, J lost 1 base, and 11 bases stayed unmatched. This CDR3 has 16 residues. The CDR3 nucleotides are TGTGCCAGCAGCCCTCGAGCGGGAGCCGGGTCCTACGAGCAGTACTTC. It specifies CASSPRAGAGSYEQYF.

This clonotype has at least ten counts. V is TRBV20-1 and J is TRBJ1-2; a possible D gene is TRBD1 (5 bases). CDR3 length: 14 residues. The germline V gene encodes CDR1 DFQATT and CDR2 SNEGSKA (reference sequence). The germline V and J ends were trimmed by 6 bases and 1 base, with 15 bases remaining between them. The CDR3 DNA is TGCAGTGCCAATGAAGACAGCAATAACTATGGCTACACCTTC. Encoded protein: CSANEDSNNYGYTF.

Ten or more counts support this clonotype. V and J are TRBV5-1 and TRBJ1-2, with a weak D call TRBD1 (5 bases). This CDR3 is built from 14 residues. Germline V CDR1 and CDR2: SGHRS, YFSETQ. V lost 3 bases, J lost 3 bases, and 12 bases lay in between. DNA of the CDR3: TGCGCCAGCAGCTCCCCGGGACGGGACTATGGCTACACCTTC. Amino acid sequence: CASSSPGRDYGYTF.

The chain couples TRBV20-1 to TRBJ1-1; D might be TRBD1 (6 bases). CDR1 is DFQATT, CDR2 SNEGSKA, per germline (reference sequence). CDR3 size: 14 residues. V was clipped by 2 bases and J by 7 bases, with 17 bases between them. Written as DNA, the CDR3 is TGCAGTGCTAGACTCGCAGGGGTCGGTCGTGAAGCTTTCTTT. This sequence encodes CSARLAGVGREAFF.